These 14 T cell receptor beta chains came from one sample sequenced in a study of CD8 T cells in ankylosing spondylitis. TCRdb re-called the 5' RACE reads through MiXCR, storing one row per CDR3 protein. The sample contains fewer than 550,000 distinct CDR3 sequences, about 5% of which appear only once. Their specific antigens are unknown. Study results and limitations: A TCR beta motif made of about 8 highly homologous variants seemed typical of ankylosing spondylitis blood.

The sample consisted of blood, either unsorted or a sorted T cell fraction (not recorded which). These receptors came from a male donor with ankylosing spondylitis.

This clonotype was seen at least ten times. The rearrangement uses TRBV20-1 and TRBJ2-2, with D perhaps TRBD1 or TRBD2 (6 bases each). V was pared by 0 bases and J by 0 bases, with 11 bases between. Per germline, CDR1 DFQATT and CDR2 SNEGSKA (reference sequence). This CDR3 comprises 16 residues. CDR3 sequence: CSARDSGAPNTGELFF. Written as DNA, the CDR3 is TGCAGTGCTAGAGATTCGGGGGCCCCGAACACCGGGGAGCTGTTTTTT.

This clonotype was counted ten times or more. The CDR3 DNA reads TGTGCCAGCAGTCAAGGGGTCGTAAGCTCTGGAAACACCATATATTTT. Protein sequence: CASSQGVVSSGNTIYF. The chain carries TRBV12-3 or TRBV12-4 and TRBJ1-3, with D tentatively TRBD1 (5 bases). The CDR3 extends over 16 amino acids. The V end lost 5 bases, the J end lost 0 bases, and 14 bases lay between the germline ends.

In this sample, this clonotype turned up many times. The CDR3 reads CASSLGGQSEAFF. CDR3 bases: TGCGCCAGCAGCTTGGGGGGGCAGAGTGAAGCTTTCTTT. The chain is built from TRBV5-1 and TRBJ1-1, with D possibly TRBD1 on 6 matching bases. CDR1 and CDR2 from the germline V gene are SGHRS and YFSETQ. The CDR3 totals 13 residues. V gave up 0 bases and J gave up 7 bases, with 10 bases separating them.

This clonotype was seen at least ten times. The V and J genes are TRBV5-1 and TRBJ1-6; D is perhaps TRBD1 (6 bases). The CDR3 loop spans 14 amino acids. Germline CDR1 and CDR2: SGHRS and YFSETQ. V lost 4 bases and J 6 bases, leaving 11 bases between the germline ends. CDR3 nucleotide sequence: TGCGCCAGCAGCGAGGGGGGGGGTAATTCACCCCTCCACTTT. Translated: CASSEGGGNSPLHF.

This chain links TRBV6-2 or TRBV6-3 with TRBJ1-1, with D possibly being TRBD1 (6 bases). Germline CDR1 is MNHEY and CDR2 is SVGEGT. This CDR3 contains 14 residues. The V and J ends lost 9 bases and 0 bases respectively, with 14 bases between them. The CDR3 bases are TGTGCCAGTCGACAGGTCCCGATGAACACTGAAGCTTTCTTT. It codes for CASRQVPMNTEAFF.

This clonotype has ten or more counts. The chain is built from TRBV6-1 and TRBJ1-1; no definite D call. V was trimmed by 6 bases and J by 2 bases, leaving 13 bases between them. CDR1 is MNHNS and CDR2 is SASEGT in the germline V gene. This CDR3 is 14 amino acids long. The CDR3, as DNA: TGTGCCAGCAGCGTTATGACGGGTAACACTGAAGCTTTCTTT. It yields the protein CASSVMTGNTEAFF.

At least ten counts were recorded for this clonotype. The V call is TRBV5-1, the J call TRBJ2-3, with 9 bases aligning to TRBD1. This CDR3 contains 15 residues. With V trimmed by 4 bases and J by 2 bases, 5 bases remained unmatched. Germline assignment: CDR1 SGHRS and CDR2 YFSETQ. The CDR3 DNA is TGCGCCAGCAGCGACGGACAGGGGCACACAGATACGCAGTATTTT. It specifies CASSDGQGHTDTQYF. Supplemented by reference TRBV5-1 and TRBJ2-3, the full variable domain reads KAGVTQTPRYLIKTRGQQVTLSCSPISGHRSVSWYQQTPGQGLQFLFEYFSETQRNKGNFPGRFSGRQFSNSRSEMNVSTLELGDSALYLCASSDGQGHTDTQYFGPGTRLTVL.

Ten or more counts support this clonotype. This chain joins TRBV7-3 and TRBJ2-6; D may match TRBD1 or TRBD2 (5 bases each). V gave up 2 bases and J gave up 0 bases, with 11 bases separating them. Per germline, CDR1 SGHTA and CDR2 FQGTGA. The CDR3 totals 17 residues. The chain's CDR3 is CASSLRRDPSGANVLTF. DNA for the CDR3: TGTGCCAGCAGCTTACGAAGGGACCCCTCTGGGGCCAACGTCCTGACTTTC.

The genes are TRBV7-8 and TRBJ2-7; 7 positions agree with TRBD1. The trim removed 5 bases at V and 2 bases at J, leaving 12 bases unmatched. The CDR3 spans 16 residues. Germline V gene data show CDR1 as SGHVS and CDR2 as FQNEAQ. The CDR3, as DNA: TGTGCCAGCAGCCCGCGGACAGGCTCCCTAGCCTACGAGCAGTACTTC. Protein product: CASSPRTGSLAYEQYF.

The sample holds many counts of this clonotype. CDR3 protein: CASSSFRATNEKLFF. As DNA, the CDR3 is TGTGCCAGCAGCTCGTTCAGGGCAACTAATGAAAAACTGTTTTTT. The chain recombines TRBV7-2 with TRBJ1-4; TRBD1 might be the D (5 bases). CDR1 is SGHTA, CDR2 FQGNSA, per germline. V shed 4 bases and J shed 0 bases, with 9 bases lying between them. The CDR3 loop spans 15 amino acids.

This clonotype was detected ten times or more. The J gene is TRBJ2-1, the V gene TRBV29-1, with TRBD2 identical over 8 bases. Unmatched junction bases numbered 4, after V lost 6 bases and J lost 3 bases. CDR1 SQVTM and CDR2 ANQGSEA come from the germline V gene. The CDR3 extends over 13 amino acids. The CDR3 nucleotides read TGCAGCGTAGCGGGAGTTTACTACAATGAGCAGTTCTTC. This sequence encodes CSVAGVYYNEQFF.

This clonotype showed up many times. CDR3 sequence (DNA): TGTGCCATCAGTGCAACTAGCGGGGCTAACAATGAGCAGTTCTTC. It encodes CAISATSGANNEQFF. The V and J genes are TRBV10-3 and TRBJ2-1; the match to TRBD2 covers 10 bases. Germline values: CDR1 ENHRY, CDR2 SYGVKD. V was pared by 4 bases and J by 5 bases, with 5 bases of the junction left unmatched. The CDR3 runs to 15 residues.

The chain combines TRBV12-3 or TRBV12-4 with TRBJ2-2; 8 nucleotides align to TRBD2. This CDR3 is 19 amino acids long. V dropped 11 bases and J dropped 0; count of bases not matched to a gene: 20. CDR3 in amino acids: CAFSLASVTSAANTGELFF. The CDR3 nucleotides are TGTGCCTTCAGTTTGGCGTCCGTGACTAGCGCAGCGAACACCGGGGAGCTGTTTTTT.

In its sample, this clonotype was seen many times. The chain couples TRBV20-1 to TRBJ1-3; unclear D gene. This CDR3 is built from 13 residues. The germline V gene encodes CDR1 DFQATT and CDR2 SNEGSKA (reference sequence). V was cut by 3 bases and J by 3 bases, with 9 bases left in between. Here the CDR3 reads CSASGEFGNTIYF. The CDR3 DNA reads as TGCAGTGCTAGTGGGGAATTTGGAAACACCATATATTTT.